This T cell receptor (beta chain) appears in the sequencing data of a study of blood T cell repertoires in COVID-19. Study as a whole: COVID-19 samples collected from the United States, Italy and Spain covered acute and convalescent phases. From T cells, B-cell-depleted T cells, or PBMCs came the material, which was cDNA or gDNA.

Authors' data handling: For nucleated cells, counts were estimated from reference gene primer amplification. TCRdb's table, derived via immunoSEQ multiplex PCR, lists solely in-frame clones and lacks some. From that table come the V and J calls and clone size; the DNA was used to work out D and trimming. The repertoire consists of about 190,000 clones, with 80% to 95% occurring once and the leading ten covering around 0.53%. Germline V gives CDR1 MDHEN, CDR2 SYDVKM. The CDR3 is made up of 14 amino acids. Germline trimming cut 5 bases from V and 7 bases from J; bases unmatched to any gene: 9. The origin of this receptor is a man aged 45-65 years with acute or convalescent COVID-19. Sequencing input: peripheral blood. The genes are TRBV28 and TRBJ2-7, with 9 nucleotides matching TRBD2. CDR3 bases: TGTGCCAGCAGTGTTAGCGGGGGCGATCAGGAGCAGTACGTC. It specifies CASSVSGGDQEQYV.